A selection of T cell receptor beta chains follows, all from one sample in a study of blood T cell repertoires in COVID-19. Some clones are missing from TCRdb's copy, which holds only in-frame ones; the method was immunoSEQ multiplex PCR. Of just under 95,000 clones listed, 80% are singletons. The material sequenced was peripheral blood. The receptors here all came from a man aged 45-65 years who had recovered from COVID-19. The conserved cysteine and the conserved F or W are not part of the CDR3 here. Each record gives: V gene, J gene, CDR3 protein.

v_gene: TRBV18
j_gene: TRBJ2-3
CDR3aa: ASSPGLGSTDTQY

v_gene: TRBV7-2
j_gene: TRBJ2-4
CDR3aa: ASSQKLAGVNIQY

v_gene: TRBV12-3/TRBV12-4
j_gene: TRBJ2-7
CDR3aa: ASSVQGYEQY

v_gene: TRBV6-2/TRBV6-3
j_gene: TRBJ1-1
CDR3aa: ASRLAELNTEAF

v_gene: TRBV12-5
j_gene: TRBJ2-2
CDR3aa: ASGLVGGGGPGELF

v_gene: TRBV2
j_gene: TRBJ2-7
CDR3aa: ASSEVNSLNEQY

v_gene: TRBV27
j_gene: TRBJ1-1
CDR3aa: ASSFSQGSGTEAF

v_gene: TRBV5-4
j_gene: TRBJ1-3
CDR3aa: ASSRTVSGNTIY

v_gene: TRBV5-1
j_gene: TRBJ2-2
CDR3aa: ASSPGRERTGELF

v_gene: TRBV7-2
j_gene: TRBJ2-7
CDR3aa: ASSLVSGSNEQY

v_gene: TRBV7-9
j_gene: TRBJ2-7
CDR3aa: ASSLGLGGGIESDEQY